These T cell receptor beta chains were read from a single sample in a study of blood T cell repertoires in COVID-19. Assay: immunoSEQ multiplex PCR; the TCRdb copy retains only in-frame clones and omits some. In the table there are just over 650,000 clones, 90% of which are singletons. The specimen was peripheral blood. All receptors come from a young woman with acute or convalescent COVID-19. Both conserved end residues are part of each CDR3. The D gene is left open where the match is weak. The size field is filled for only some rows; it gives once, few, many or a size class.

V gene: TRBV6-5
D gene: NA
J gene: TRBJ1-4
clone size: NA
CDR3 protein: CASSYSMPRAGEKLFF
CDR3 DNA: TGTGCCAGCAGTTACTCGATGCCCAGGGCCGGTGAAAAACTGTTTTTT

V gene: TRBV6-1
D gene: NA
J gene: TRBJ2-2
clone size: NA
CDR3 protein: CASSEGGGPAGELFF
CDR3 DNA: TGTGCCAGCAGTGAAGGGGGGGGCCCAGCCGGGGAGCTGTTTTTT

V gene: TRBV6-5
D gene: NA
J gene: TRBJ1-5
clone size: NA
CDR3 protein: CASSYSGGGGQPQHF
CDR3 DNA: TGTGCCAGCAGTTACTCGGGAGGGGGAGGTCAGCCCCAGCATTTT

V gene: TRBV12-5
D gene: NA
J gene: TRBJ1-6
clone size: once
CDR3 protein: CASGSSDGGKAYNSPLHF
CDR3 DNA: TGTGCTAGTGGTTCTTCTGACGGGGGGAAGGCGTATAATTCACCCCTCCACTTT

V gene: TRBV5-1
D gene: TRBD1
J gene: TRBJ2-3
clone size: NA
CDR3 protein: CASSVTGGPTDTQYF
CDR3 DNA: TGCGCCAGCAGCGTGACAGGGGGGCCCACAGATACGCAGTATTTT

V gene: TRBV24-1
D gene: TRBD1
J gene: TRBJ1-2
clone size: NA
CDR3 protein: CATSVGGNNYGYTF
CDR3 DNA: TGTGCCACCAGTGTAGGGGGCAATAACTATGGCTACACCTTC

V gene: TRBV6-1
D gene: TRBD1
J gene: TRBJ1-5
clone size: NA
CDR3 protein: CASSARGGGQGNQPQHF
CDR3 DNA: TGTGCCAGCAGTGCCCGGGGCGGGGGACAGGGCAATCAGCCCCAGCATTTT

V gene: TRBV6-5
D gene: NA
J gene: TRBJ1-5
clone size: NA
CDR3 protein: CASRRIQGSNQPQHF
CDR3 DNA: TGTGCCAGCAGACGGATACAGGGTAGCAATCAGCCCCAGCATTTT

V gene: TRBV2
D gene: NA
J gene: TRBJ1-2
clone size: NA
CDR3 protein: CASQPMRAGYTF
CDR3 DNA: TGTGCCAGCCAACCAATGCGTGCTGGCTACACCTTC

V gene: TRBV30
D gene: NA
J gene: TRBJ2-7
clone size: once
CDR3 protein: CAWSVYWVTGPYEQYF
CDR3 DNA: TGTGCCTGGAGTGTATATTGGGTGACAGGTCCTTACGAGCAGTACTTC

V gene: TRBV30
D gene: TRBD1
J gene: TRBJ1-2
clone size: NA
CDR3 protein: CAWSRTGFYGYTF
CDR3 DNA: TGTGCCTGGAGCCGGACAGGGTTCTATGGCTACACCTTC

V gene: TRBV30
D gene: NA
J gene: TRBJ1-2
clone size: NA
CDR3 protein: CAWGGSWNYGYTF
CDR3 DNA: TGTGCCTGGGGGGGCAGCTGGAACTATGGCTACACCTTC

V gene: TRBV5-8
D gene: TRBD1
J gene: TRBJ1-3
clone size: NA
CDR3 protein: CASSLGDRGHGNTIYF
CDR3 DNA: TGTGCCAGCAGCTTGGGGGACAGGGGGCATGGAAACACCATATATTTT

V gene: TRBV20-1
D gene: NA
J gene: TRBJ1-5
clone size: NA
CDR3 protein: CSVGQNQPQHF
CDR3 DNA: TGCAGTGTCGGACAGAATCAGCCCCAGCATTTT

V gene: TRBV7-3
D gene: TRBD2
J gene: TRBJ2-1
clone size: NA
CDR3 protein: CASSLIEGGNEQFF
CDR3 DNA: TGTGCCAGCAGCTTAATTGAGGGAGGGAATGAGCAGTTCTTC

V gene: TRBV5-1
D gene: NA
J gene: TRBJ1-1
clone size: NA
CDR3 protein: CASSLGAMNTEAFF
CDR3 DNA: TGCGCCAGCAGCTTGGGGGCCATGAACACTGAAGCTTTCTTT